A selection of T cell receptor beta chains follows, all from one sample in a study of OX40 agonist ivuxolimab in advanced cancers. Sequencing used immunoSEQ multiplex PCR; TCRdb keeps in-frame clones, though not all of them. The sample has approximately 69,000 clones; more than 65% are singletons. Sequencing used CD4+ or CD8+ T cells sorted from blood, obtained in a trial of the OX40 agonist ivuxolimab. Receptors originate from an adult with an advanced solid tumor such as melanoma, head and neck, liver or kidney cancer. Each CDR3 is given with its conserved first and last residue. The order of the fields is D gene, V gene, clone size, J gene, CDR3 protein, CDR3 DNA. The D gene is left open where the match is weak. Not every row has a clone size; where given, it reads once, few, many or a size class.

>TRBD1|TRBV5-6|few|TRBJ1-2
CASSPTGANYGYTF
TGTGCCAGCAGCCCGACAGGGGCCAACTATGGCTACACCTTC
>.|TRBV4-1|few|TRBJ1-2
CASSQSGNPVSGYTF
TGCGCCAGCAGTCAAAGCGGGAACCCTGTGAGTGGCTACACCTTC
>TRBD1|TRBV7-2|once|TRBJ2-1
CASTPGQGVKHNEQFF
TGTGCCAGCACGCCGGGACAGGGGGTAAAGCACAATGAGCAGTTCTTC
>.|TRBV5-1|once|TRBJ2-1
CASSLDGRNEQFF
TGCGCCAGCAGCTTGGATGGTAGGAATGAGCAGTTCTTC
>.|TRBV27|.|TRBJ1-2
CASSLSIRDGYTF
TGTGCCAGCAGTTTATCGATCAGGGATGGCTACACCTTC
>.|TRBV18|.|TRBJ1-3
CASSPPAGIYSGNTIYF
TGTGCCAGCTCACCACCGGCAGGGATATACTCTGGAAACACCATATATTTT
>.|TRBV19|.|TRBJ2-2
CASSKGSRTNTGELFF
TGTGCCAGTAGCAAAGGGTCCAGGACGAACACCGGGGAGCTGTTTTTT
>.|TRBV7-9|few|TRBJ1-5
CASSLGNQPQHF
TGTGCCAGCAGCTTGGGGAATCAGCCCCAGCATTTT
>.|TRBV7-7|.|TRBJ1-3
CASSPDRKGNTIYF
TGTGCCAGCAGCCCCGACCGTAAAGGAAACACCATATATTTT
>.|TRBV10-3|.|TRBJ1-2
CASTGSNNYGYTF
TGTGCCAGCACAGGCTCTAATAACTATGGCTACACCTTC
>.|TRBV7-2|.|TRBJ1-1
CASRSREVTEAFF
TGTGCCAGCAGGTCCAGGGAGGTCACTGAAGCTTTCTTT
>.|TRBV25-1|.|TRBJ1-1
CASSLTGTLTAFF
TGTGCCAGCAGTTTAACCGGGACTCTGACAGCTTTCTTT
>TRBD2|TRBV6-5|once|TRBJ2-1
CASSYAGGNEQFF
TGTGCCAGCAGTTACGCGGGGGGGAATGAGCAGTTCTTC
>TRBD1|TRBV7-8|few|TRBJ1-1
CASRTGSLLNTEAFF
TGTGCCAGCAGGACAGGGTCCCTCTTGAACACTGAAGCTTTCTTT
>.|TRBV5-1|.|TRBJ1-3
CASSLVGSGNTIYF
TGCGCCAGCAGCTTGGTAGGGTCTGGAAACACCATATATTTT
>TRBD2|TRBV2|.|TRBJ2-3
CASNGGDSTDTQYF
TGTGCCAGCAACGGGGGGGACAGCACAGATACGCAGTATTTT
>.|TRBV15|once|TRBJ1-2
CATSRERGNYGYTF
TGTGCCACCAGCAGAGAAAGGGGTAACTATGGCTACACCTTC
>.|TRBV7-2|.|TRBJ2-5
CASSQNPQETQYF
TGTGCCAGCAGCCAGAACCCCCAAGAGACCCAGTACTTC
>TRBD1|TRBV5-4|.|TRBJ2-5
CASSLRDRPRETQYF
TGTGCCAGCAGCTTGCGGGACAGGCCGAGAGAGACCCAGTACTTC
>TRBD1|TRBV9|once|TRBJ2-7
CASSPGQGAFSYEQYF
TGTGCCAGCAGCCCGGGACAGGGGGCCTTCTCCTACGAGCAGTACTTC
>.|TRBV18|.|TRBJ2-7
CASSPGISYEQYF
TGTGCCAGCTCACCCGGGATCTCCTACGAGCAGTACTTC
>TRBD1|TRBV5-1|.|TRBJ1-1
CASSLGQGAGNTEAFF
TGCGCCAGCAGCTTGGGACAGGGGGCTGGAAACACTGAAGCTTTCTTT
>.|TRBV18|.|TRBJ2-6
CASSPGQGKAGANVLTF
TGTGCCAGCTCACCCGGGCAGGGTAAGGCTGGGGCCAACGTCCTGACTTTC
>.|TRBV18|.|TRBJ1-1
CASSPPVSRNTEAFF
TGTGCCAGCTCACCACCGGTTTCGCGGAACACTGAAGCTTTCTTT
>.|TRBV25-1|once|TRBJ1-4
CASSPMGNREKLFF
TGTGCCAGCAGTCCCATGGGGAACCGGGAAAAACTGTTTTTT
>TRBD2|TRBV4-2|.|TRBJ2-1
CASSQDSGGDNEQFF
TGTGCCAGCAGCCAAGATAGCGGGGGGGACAATGAGCAGTTCTTC
>.|TRBV19|few|TRBJ2-3
CASSTGDTQYF
TGTGCCAGTAGTACGGGGGATACGCAGTATTTT
>.|TRBV18|few|TRBJ1-1
CASSLRTGNEGYTEAFF
TGTGCCAGCTCACTAAGAACGGGCAACGAAGGGTACACTGAAGCTTTCTTT
>TRBD2|TRBV5-4|.|TRBJ2-3
CASSSSGNTDTQYF
TGTGCCAGCAGCTCTAGCGGGAACACAGATACGCAGTATTTT
>.|TRBV19|.|TRBJ1-2
CASKTTGTPNYGYTF
TGTGCCAGTAAGACCACCGGGACCCCTAACTATGGCTACACCTTC
>.|TRBV5-4|.|TRBJ2-7
CASSLESGHPTYEQYF
TGTGCCAGCAGCTTAGAATCCGGGCACCCGACCTACGAGCAGTACTTC